This T cell receptor beta chain was obtained from a study of T-cell reconstitution after alpha-beta-depleted transplantation in children. The CDR3 has 14 amino acids. Germline V lookup: CDR1 MNHNS, CDR2 SASEGT. J lost 4 bases, V lost 6 bases, and 7 bases had no gene match. Using unique molecular identifiers, the investigators prepared the TCRbeta library. Via MiXCR, TCRdb re-called the PCR reads, giving one row per CDR3 protein. The table includes 440,000 or so distinct CDR3 sequences, roughly 11% detected once. This clonotype has ten or more counts. The chain is built from TRBV6-1 and TRBJ1-2, with TRBD1 matching over 8 bases. The origin of this receptor is a human donor who donated a stem cell graft to a child with acute myeloid leukemia. This material consisted of PBMCs from the stem cell graft donor, taken from the stem cell graft. CDR3 in amino acids: CASRMDRVAYGYTF. The CDR3 DNA sequence: TGTGCCAGCAGGATGGACAGGGTAGCCTATGGCTACACCTTC.